This TCR beta chain was retrieved from a study of T cells after yellow fever vaccination. Study-wide background: SMART-Seq v4 Ultra Low Input prepared libraries from low-cell fractions.

The CDR3 covers 16 residues. Germline CDR1 is SGHDT and CDR2 is YYEEEE. The V and J ends lost 1 base and 3 bases respectively, with 13 bases between them. The study's findings and limits: The study noted that FACS-sorted repertoires could contain abundant clonotypes contaminating from the bulk population. Post-booster reappearance was seen for most primary-vaccination clones (96% CD4, 88% CD8).

TCRdb redid the calling of the 5' RACE reads with MiXCR, one entry per CDR3 protein. The sample holds roughly 100,000 distinct CDR3 sequences; about 8.2% are singletons and the top ten take around 17%. The sequences come from CD8+ T cells not binding an NS4B(214-222) dextramer, sorted from PBMCs, collected less than 16 days after the first yellow fever vaccination. The TCR originated in a young man who received the YFV17D yellow fever vaccine. The chain couples TRBV5-6 to TRBJ2-2, with D perhaps TRBD1 (5 bases). CDR3 DNA sequence: TGTGCCAGCAGCTTGAGTGGGGCAGAGTACACCGGGGAGCTGTTTTTT. Amino acids: CASSLSGAEYTGELFF. Supplemented by reference TRBV5-6 and TRBJ2-2, the full variable domain reads DAGVTQSPTHLIKTRGQQVTLRCSPKSGHDTVSWYQQALGQGPQFIFQYYEEEERQRGNFPDRFSGHQFPNYSSELNVNALLLGDSALYLCASSLSGAEYTGELFFGEGSRLTVL.